This T cell receptor (beta chain) was sequenced in a study of blood T cell repertoires in COVID-19. Study as a whole: Samples representing acute and convalescent COVID-19 were sourced from the United States, Italy and Spain.

Per the germline V gene, CDR1 is LNHDA and CDR2 is SQIVND (reference sequence). With V trimmed by 7 bases and J by 1 base, 11 bases remained unmatched. This CDR3 comprises 16 residues. Under the authors' procedure: Amplifying reference gene primers gave estimates of nucleated cell counts. Generated by immunoSEQ multiplex PCR, the TCRdb table keeps only in-frame clones and is missing some. V, J and clone size derive from that table, while D and trimming were established from the DNA sequence. The sample consists of over 50,000 clones, just over 85% of them appearing once. The V call is TRBV19, the J call TRBJ1-1, with TRBD1 matching 8 bases. This receptor was taken from an elderly man with acute or convalescent COVID-19. The sample was peripheral blood. This CDR3 reads CASNGGADRENTEAFF. DNA for the CDR3: TGTGCCAGTAACGGCGGCGCGGACAGGGAGAACACTGAAGCTTTCTTT.